The clone carrying this TCR beta chain was recorded only once. The antigen is not known. The CDR3 is 16 amino acids. Germline-derived CDR1 and CDR2 are KGHSH and LQKENI. Trimming took off 5 bases at V and 0 bases at J, with 13 bases between the two ends. PCR was performed a second time for about 6 to 12 cycles using a sample-barcoded 5' primer and a J-beta primer mix. Unique molecular identifiers of 12 random nucleotides labeled each cDNA. TCRdb re-analysed the 5' RACE reads in MiXCR, keeping a single row per CDR3 protein. The sample consists of around 1,800,000 distinct CDR3 sequences, 39% of them appearing once. The data originate from a study of blood T cells in healthy people across ages. Study-wide points: It was not possible, with unsorted PBMCs, to conclusively compare naive and antigen-experienced cells. A roughly linear fall in TCR beta diversity per million T cells was seen with increasing age.

The chain uses TRBV18 and TRBJ1-4; unclear D gene. The sequencing sample was made of blood. The clonotype originates from a human donor in good health. The CDR3 DNA follows: TGTGCCAGCTCATATGAGGTGATTGCAACTAATGAAAAACTGTTTTTT. Translation: CASSYEVIATNEKLFF. Supplemented by reference TRBV18 and TRBJ1-4, the full variable domain reads NAGVMQNPRHLVRRRGQEARLRCSPMKGHSHVYWYRQLPEEGLKFMVYLQKENIIDESGMPKERFSAEFPKEGPSILRIQQVVRGDSAAYFCASSYEVIATNEKLFFGSGTQLSVL.